This TCR beta chain was captured in a study of CD8+ T cells in alopecia areata (dated by TCRdb to 2017 to 2018). In terms of the full investigation: High-throughput TCRbeta sequencing was used to examine T cell clonal expansion in alopecia areata in both the C3H/HeJ mouse model and human patients. In humans, TCRbeta sequencing was performed on scalp tissue and on sorted CD4+ and CD8+ peripheral blood T cells from healthy controls and from patients with patchy or totalis/universalis alopecia areata. Clonality in the scalp was compared among normal scalp (n=4), patchy alopecia areata scalp (n=8), and alopecia totalis/universalis scalp (n=8). RNA was extracted with the PAXgene miRNA kit for fixed scalp, the miRNeasy kit for PBMCs, and the RNeasy kit for mouse skin. Amplification of TCRbeta CDR3 regions was done by immunoSEQ multiplex PCR using 35 Vbeta forward primers and 13 Jbeta reverse primers.

PBMCs were isolated by density centrifugation and stained for CD3, CD4 and CD8, and CD4+ and CD8+ T cells were sorted on a FACSAria. Scalp biopsies and blood samples were provided by unaffected controls. General findings and caveats noted by the study authors: Unlike mouse skin, which is dominated by gammadelta T cells, normal human skin has resident alphabeta T cells that are also sequenced, and this complicates analysis of the scalp TCR repertoire. Compared with mice, TCR sequences shared between patients were less clear, possibly partly because of HLA diversity across the patient population. Lesional scalp, especially in alopecia totalis/universalis, showed higher clonality and more expanded CD8+ clones than normal scalp, suggesting antigenic drive.

The library was obtained by the immunoSEQ multiplex PCR assay. RNA was extracted from all samples and reverse transcribed into cDNA as template for TCR sequencing. First-strand cDNA was synthesized with SuperScript III using a 2:1 mix of oligo-dT and random hexamers. A synthetic immune receptor repertoire was used to assess amplification bias, and residual bias was removed computationally. The paper's data handling went like this. Raw reads were preprocessed for error removal, and CDR3 was defined according to IMGT conventions as running from the conserved cysteine to phenylalanine. Clonality was computed as 1 minus the Shannon entropy, with the entropy normalized by log2 of the number of productive unique TCRs. Whether scalp clones were CD4 or CD8 was inferred by matching scalp TCRbeta sequences against CD4 and CD8 repertoires sorted from blood. Drawn from immuneACCESS, this table holds only the in-frame rearrangements with V and J called that TCRdb kept. Clones are partly lost; checked studies trace under half to an unresolved V gene and leave the rest unexplained. V and J calls and clone size come straight from that table; D and trimming were deduced from the DNA. For this sample the table gives around 97,000 clones, of which around 60% were detected only once. Jointly, the top ten make up 7.5% to 9% of the sample.

With regard to this clone: Its antigen target is currently unknown. No base qualities exist here, and no much larger clone lies one base off it. The same CDR3 is also encoded by other DNA sequences in this sample.

Trimming at the junction amounts to 2 bases on V and 4 bases on J, and the germline ends lie 5 bases apart. The germline V gene yields MDHEN for CDR1 and SYDVKM for CDR2. The CDR3, from cysteine to phenylalanine, totals 12 residues. The only DNA kept is the CDR3, 36 bases in frame from the first base. The clonotype comes from a human donor in good health. Sequencing was done on a sample of CD4+ T cells sorted from blood. Recombination connected TRBV28 to TRBJ1-2; D gene: possibly TRBD1, on 5 matching bases. The DNA sequence is TGTGCCAGCAGTTTAGGGGGCTATGGCTACACCTTC. Translation gives CASSLGGYGYTF.